Detailed here is one T cell receptor beta chain. The data derive from a study of blood T cell repertoires in COVID-19. Study as a whole: Both acute and convalescent COVID-19 samples were obtained from the United States, Italy and Spain.

Authors' processing steps: From reference gene primer amplification, estimates of nucleated cell counts were derived. Measured with immunoSEQ multiplex PCR; TCRdb has only the in-frame clones, and not every one. The DNA gave D and trimming, while V, J and clone size come from that table. This table holds 10,000 or so clones, about 88% found once. The V end was cut by 1 base, the J end by 1 base, with 7 bases between. There are 14 residues in the CDR3. Germline lookup yields CDR1 LGHDT and CDR2 YNNKEL (reference sequence). This TCR was recovered from a human donor in a cohort sampled during active COVID-19. This chain links TRBV3-1 (or the pseudogene TRBV3-2) with TRBJ2-5; D gene unclear. The sequencing input was peripheral blood. CDR3 in DNA: TGTGCCAGCAGCCAAGGAGGAACCCAAGAGACCCAGTACTTC. Translation: CASSQGGTQETQYF.